The present T cell receptor (beta chain) was sequenced within a study of T cell responses to AZD1222 COVID-19 vaccine. Study findings and constraints: An increase in Spike-specific TCR breadth and depth was observed after two AZD1222 doses. After the peak T cell response, and only then, were repertoires sampled. Donors, mostly white British, included more females; clonal diversity was possibly underestimated.

TCRdb's copy holds only in-frame clones and misses some; the assay was immunoSEQ multiplex PCR. Of 100,000 to 150,000 clones in the sample, 90% are singletons; the top ten hold around 7%. Germline assignment: CDR1 SGHNT and CDR2 YYREEE (reference sequence). The CDR3 extends over 16 amino acids. The ends lost 0 bases at V and 0 bases at J; junction bases unmatched: 4. On this clone: The antigen remains unidentified.

This sequence joins TRBV5-4 and TRBJ1-1, with TRBD1 matching over 8 bases. The material was peripheral blood, obtained on day 0 of AZD1222 vaccination. This receptor was taken from an adult in good health. This CDR3 reads CASSLVQGVMNTEAFF. Written as DNA, the CDR3 is TGTGCCAGCAGCTTGGTACAGGGGGTCATGAACACTGAAGCTTTCTTT.